This T cell receptor beta chain was profiled in a study of T cells in localized non-small cell lung cancer. CDR1 SNHLY and CDR2 FYNNEI come from the germline V gene. The trim removed 2 bases at V and 0 bases at J, leaving 2 bases unmatched. CDR3 length: 17 residues. Study-wide results and caveats: Longer survival (overall) was linked to higher T cell density in blood.

Sequencing used immunoSEQ multiplex PCR; TCRdb keeps in-frame clones, though not all of them. The table has 20,000 to 25,000 clones, about 89% seen once. Remarks on this clone: The antigen remains unidentified.

The TCR originated in a man aged 35 to 69 with stage I squamous cell lung carcinoma. The rearrangement joins TRBV2 to TRBJ2-1, with 12 bases fitting TRBD2. This specimen was peripheral blood, taken before any cancer treatment. The CDR3 bases are TGTGCCAGCAGTGAACTAGCGGGGGGGAGCTCCTACAATGAGCAGTTCTTC. Amino acid sequence: CASSELAGGSSYNEQFF.